The entry below gives a single T cell receptor beta chain sequence along with its context. The record originates from a study of blood T cell repertoires in COVID-19. Study overall: Some COVID-19 samples were acute and others convalescent; all came from the United States, Italy and Spain. From T cells, B-cell-depleted T cells, or PBMCs came the material, which was cDNA or gDNA.

As originally analysed: Cell counts per sample came from amplifying reference gene primers. Method: immunoSEQ multiplex PCR; TCRdb's copy keeps in-frame clones and lacks some. The V and J calls and clone size were taken over from that table, and D and trimming were inferred from the DNA. The table shows more than 85,000 clones, with about 85% occurring only once. V dropped 6 bases and J dropped 14; count of bases not matched to a gene: 14. This CDR3 region has 15 residues. Germline V gives CDR1 MNHEY, CDR2 SVGAGI. The chain uses TRBV6-5 and TRBJ1-4; 11 bases match TRBD1. The clonotype comes from a human donor in a cohort sampled during active COVID-19. Sequencing input: peripheral blood. The CDR3 spells CASSGQVGTGGTLFF. CDR3 coding DNA: TGTGCCAGCAGCGGTCAGGTGGGGACAGGGGGTACGCTGTTTTTT.